The source of this TCR beta chain is a study of cytomegalovirus exposure and HLA in healthy donors. Overall study results and limits: Compared with the approximately 680-donor mean, an Asian-associated ancestry cluster reportedly had fewer N-insertions, according to a later analysis.

PCR primers comprised 60 Vbeta and 13 Jbeta primers. Here immunoSEQ multiplex PCR was the method, and the copy in TCRdb shows in-frame clones only, minus some. The sample lists 95,000 to 150,000 clones, roughly 76% occurring once. As for this clone: Its specificity is unknown.

The source is a man aged 30 to 45 in good health and CMV-seronegative. The material sequenced was PBMCs.

The CDR3 protein is CASSVGTKYNEQFF. CDR3 nucleotides: TGTGCCAGCAGCGTAGGGACAAAGTACAATGAGCAGTTCTTC. The chain uses TRBV9 and TRBJ2-1; perhaps TRBD1 as D (5 bases). V lost 0 bases and J 4 bases, leaving 8 bases between the germline ends. Germline V gene lookup returns CDR1 SGDLS and CDR2 YYNGEE. The CDR3 covers 14 residues.